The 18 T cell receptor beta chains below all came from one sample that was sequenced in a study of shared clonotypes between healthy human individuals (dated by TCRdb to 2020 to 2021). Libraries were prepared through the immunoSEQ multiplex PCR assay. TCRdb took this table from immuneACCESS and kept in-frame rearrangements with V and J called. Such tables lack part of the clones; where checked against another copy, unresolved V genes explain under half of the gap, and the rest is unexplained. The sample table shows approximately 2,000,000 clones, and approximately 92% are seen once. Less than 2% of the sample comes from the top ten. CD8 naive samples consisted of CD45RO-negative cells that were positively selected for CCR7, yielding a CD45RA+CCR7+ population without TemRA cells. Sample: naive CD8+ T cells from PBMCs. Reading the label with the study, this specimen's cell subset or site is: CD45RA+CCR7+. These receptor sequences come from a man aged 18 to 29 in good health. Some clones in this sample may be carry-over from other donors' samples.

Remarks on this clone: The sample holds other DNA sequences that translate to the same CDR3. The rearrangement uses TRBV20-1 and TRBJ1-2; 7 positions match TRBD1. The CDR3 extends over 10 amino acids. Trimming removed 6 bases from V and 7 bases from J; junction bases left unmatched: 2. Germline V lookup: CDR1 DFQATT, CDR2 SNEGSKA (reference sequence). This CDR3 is CSADRAGYTF. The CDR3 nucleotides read TGCAGTGCAGACAGGGCTGGCTACACCTTC.

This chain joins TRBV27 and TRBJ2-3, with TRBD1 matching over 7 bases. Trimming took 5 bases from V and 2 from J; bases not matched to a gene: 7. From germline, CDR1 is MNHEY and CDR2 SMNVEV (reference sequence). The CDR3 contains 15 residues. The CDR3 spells CASSGRDRITDTQYF. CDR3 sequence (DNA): TGTGCCAGCAGTGGCCGGGACAGAATCACAGATACGCAGTATTTT.

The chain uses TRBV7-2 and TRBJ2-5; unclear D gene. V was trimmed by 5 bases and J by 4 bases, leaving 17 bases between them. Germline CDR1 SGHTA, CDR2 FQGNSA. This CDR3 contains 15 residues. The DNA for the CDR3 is TGTGCCAGCAGCCCAGAGAGAGGTTGGTTAGAGACCCAGTACTTC. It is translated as CASSPERGWLETQYF.

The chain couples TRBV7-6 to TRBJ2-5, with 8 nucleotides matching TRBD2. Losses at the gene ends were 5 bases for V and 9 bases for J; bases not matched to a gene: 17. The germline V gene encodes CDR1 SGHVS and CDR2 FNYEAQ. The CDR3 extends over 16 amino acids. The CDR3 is CASSPFSPGLGRSQYF. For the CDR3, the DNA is TGTGCCAGCAGCCCCTTTTCTCCGGGACTAGGGAGGTCCCAGTACTTC.

The CDR3 DNA is TGTGCCAGCAGATCGAGAGGTAGTTTCACAGATACGCAGTATTTT. Its protein is CASRSRGSFTDTQYF. The V and J genes are TRBV27 and TRBJ2-3; no clear D gene. V was clipped by 6 bases and J by 2 bases, with 15 bases between them. The germline V gene has CDR1 MNHEY and CDR2 SMNVEV (reference sequence). The CDR3 runs to 15 residues.

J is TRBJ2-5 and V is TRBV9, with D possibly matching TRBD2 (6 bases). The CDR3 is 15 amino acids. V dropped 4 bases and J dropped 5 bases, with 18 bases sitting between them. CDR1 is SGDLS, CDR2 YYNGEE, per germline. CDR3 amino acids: CASSPGVSAFETQYF. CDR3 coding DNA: TGTGCCAGCAGCCCGGGGGTTAGTGCTTTTGAGACCCAGTACTTC.

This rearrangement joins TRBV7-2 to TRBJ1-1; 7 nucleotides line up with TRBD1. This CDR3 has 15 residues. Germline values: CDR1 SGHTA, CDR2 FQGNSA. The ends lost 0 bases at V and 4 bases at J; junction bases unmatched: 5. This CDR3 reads CASSLAGTGATEAFF. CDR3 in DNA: TGTGCCAGCAGCTTAGCGGGAACAGGGGCCACTGAAGCTTTCTTT.

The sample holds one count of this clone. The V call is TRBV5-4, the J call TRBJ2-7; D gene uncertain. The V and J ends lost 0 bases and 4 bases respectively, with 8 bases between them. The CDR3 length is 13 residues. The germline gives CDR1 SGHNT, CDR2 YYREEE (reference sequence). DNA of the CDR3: TGTGCCAGCAGCTTGGATAGCCCTTACGAGCAGTACTTC. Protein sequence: CASSLDSPYEQYF. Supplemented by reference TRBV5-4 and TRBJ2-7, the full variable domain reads ETGVTQSPTHLIKTRGQQVTLRCSSQSGHNTVSWYQQALGQGPQFIFQYYREEENGRGNFPPRFSGLQFPNYSSELNVNALELDDSALYLCASSLDSPYEQYFGPGTRLTVT.

CDR3 in amino acids: CASRPRFWACSGMAKNIQYF. In DNA form, the CDR3 reads TGTGCAAGTCGCCCCCGTTTTTGGGCCTGCTCGGGAATGGCCAAAAACATTCAGTACTTC. This chain uses TRBV12-2 with TRBJ2-4; the table's TRBD2 call for D was not verified on the DNA. TRBV12-2 has pseudogene status. This CDR3 region has 20 residues.

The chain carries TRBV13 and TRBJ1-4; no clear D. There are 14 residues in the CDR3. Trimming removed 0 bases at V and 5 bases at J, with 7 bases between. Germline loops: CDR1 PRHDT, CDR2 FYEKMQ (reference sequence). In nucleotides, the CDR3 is TGTGCCAGCAGCTTAGGAGTCAGGAATGAAAAACTGTTTTTT. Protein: CASSLGVRNEKLFF.

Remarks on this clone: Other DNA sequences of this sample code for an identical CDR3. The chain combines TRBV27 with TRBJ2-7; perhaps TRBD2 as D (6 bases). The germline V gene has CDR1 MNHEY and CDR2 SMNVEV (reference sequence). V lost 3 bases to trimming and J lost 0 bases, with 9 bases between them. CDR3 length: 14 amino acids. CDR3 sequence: CASSFSGNSYEQYF. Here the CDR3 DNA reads TGTGCCAGCAGTTTTAGCGGTAACTCCTACGAGCAGTACTTC.

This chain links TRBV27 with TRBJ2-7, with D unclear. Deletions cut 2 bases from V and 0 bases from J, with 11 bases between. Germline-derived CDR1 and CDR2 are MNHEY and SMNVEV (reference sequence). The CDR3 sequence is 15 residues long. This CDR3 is CASSLVARSSYEQYF. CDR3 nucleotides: TGTGCCAGCAGTTTAGTTGCCAGGAGCTCCTACGAGCAGTACTTC.

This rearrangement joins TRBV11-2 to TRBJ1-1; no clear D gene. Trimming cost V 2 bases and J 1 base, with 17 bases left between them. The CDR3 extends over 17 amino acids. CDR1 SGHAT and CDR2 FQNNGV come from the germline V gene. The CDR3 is CASSLSPGYQQNTEAFF. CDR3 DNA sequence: TGTGCCAGCAGCTTATCCCCCGGGTACCAACAGAACACTGAAGCTTTCTTT.

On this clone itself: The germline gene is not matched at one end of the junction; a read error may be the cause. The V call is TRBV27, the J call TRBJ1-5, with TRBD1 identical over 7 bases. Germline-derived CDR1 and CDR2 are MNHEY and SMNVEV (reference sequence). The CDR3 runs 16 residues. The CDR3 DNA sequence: TGTGCCAGCAGTCTATCGACAGGGTTGGGGAATCAGCCCCAGCATTTT. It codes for CASSLSTGLGNQPQHF.

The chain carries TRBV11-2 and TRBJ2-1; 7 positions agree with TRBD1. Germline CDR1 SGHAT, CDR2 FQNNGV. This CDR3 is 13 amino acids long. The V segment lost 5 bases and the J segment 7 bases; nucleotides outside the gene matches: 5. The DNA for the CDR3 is TGTGCCAGCAGCGAAGTACAGGGGAATGAGCAGTTCTTC. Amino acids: CASSEVQGNEQFF.

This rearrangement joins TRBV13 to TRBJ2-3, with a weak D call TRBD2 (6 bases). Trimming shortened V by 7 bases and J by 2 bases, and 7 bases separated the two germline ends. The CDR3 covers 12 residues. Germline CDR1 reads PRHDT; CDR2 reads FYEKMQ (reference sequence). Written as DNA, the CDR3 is TGTGCCAGCACGGGAGCCACAGATACGCAGTATTTT. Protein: CASTGATDTQYF.

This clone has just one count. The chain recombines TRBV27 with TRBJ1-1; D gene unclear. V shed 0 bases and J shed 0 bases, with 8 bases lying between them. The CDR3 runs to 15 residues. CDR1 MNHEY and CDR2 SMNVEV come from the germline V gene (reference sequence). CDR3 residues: CASSLSLSLNTEAFF. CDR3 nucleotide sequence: TGTGCCAGCAGTTTATCTCTTTCACTGAACACTGAAGCTTTCTTT.

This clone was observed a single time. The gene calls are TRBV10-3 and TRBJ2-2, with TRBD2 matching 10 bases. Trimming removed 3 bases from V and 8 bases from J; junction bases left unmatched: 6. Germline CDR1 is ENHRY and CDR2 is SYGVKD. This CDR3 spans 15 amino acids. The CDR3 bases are TGTGCCATCAGTGAAAATTTACTAGCGGGAGGGGAGCTGTTTTTT. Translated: CAISENLLAGGELFF.